This T cell receptor (beta chain) was documented in a study of T-cell reconstitution after alpha-beta-depleted transplantation in children. Regarding the study as a whole: There were some patients whose high TCRbeta diversity at day 60 came from surviving recipient T cells and thymic progenitors. Reportedly, alpha-beta T cells present about two months post-transplant originated from several hundred expanded clones of graft origin.

This clonotype was seen repeatedly, ten times or more. Its cognate antigen is unknown. V was pared by 5 bases and J by 0 bases, with 8 bases between. This CDR3 is 13 amino acids long. A TCRbeta library incorporating unique molecular identifiers was prepared. TCRdb re-analysed the PCR reads in MiXCR, keeping a single row per CDR3 protein. The repertoire holds 350,000 to 500,000 distinct CDR3 sequences, around two fifths seen once, with 27% in the top ten. The genes are TRBV12-3 or TRBV12-4 and TRBJ2-7; D unclear. The material was PBMCs, obtained before TCRalphabeta/CD19-depleted stem cell transplant. This receptor was identified in a girl aged 2 to 9 with aplastic anemia, due to receive a stem cell transplant. DNA for the CDR3: TGTGCCAGCAGTCTCGGCCCCTCCTACGAGCAGTACTTC. Protein product: CASSLGPSYEQYF.